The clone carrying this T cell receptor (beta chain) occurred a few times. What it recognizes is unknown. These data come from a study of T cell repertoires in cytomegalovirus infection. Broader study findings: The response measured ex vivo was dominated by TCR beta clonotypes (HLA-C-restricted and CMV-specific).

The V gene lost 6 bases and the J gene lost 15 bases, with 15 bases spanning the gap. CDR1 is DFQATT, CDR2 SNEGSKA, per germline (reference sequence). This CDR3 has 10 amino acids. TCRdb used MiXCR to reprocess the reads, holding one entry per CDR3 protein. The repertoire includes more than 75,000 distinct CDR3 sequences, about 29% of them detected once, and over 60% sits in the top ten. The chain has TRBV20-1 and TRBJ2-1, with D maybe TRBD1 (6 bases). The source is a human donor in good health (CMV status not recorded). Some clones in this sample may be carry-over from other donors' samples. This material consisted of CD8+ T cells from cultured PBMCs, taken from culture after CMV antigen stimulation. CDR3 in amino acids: CSARLGAGFF. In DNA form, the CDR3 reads TGCAGTGCCCGCCTGGGGGCCGGGTTCTTC.